These 27 T cell receptor beta chains share one sample of origin, sequenced in a study of response to subunit inactivated influenza vaccine. TCRdb re-derived calls from the RT-PCR reads in MiXCR, one entry per CDR3 protein. The sample carries 630,000 or so distinct CDR3 sequences, 15% to 17% recorded once. Sample: PBMCs from blood, taken 11 to 12 days after vaccination. Source of these receptors: a man aged 50 to 60 who received an inactivated influenza vaccine.

The V and J genes are TRBV6-2 or TRBV6-3 and TRBJ2-3; TRBD2 matches 10 bases. CDR3 length: 17 amino acids. Germline lookup yields CDR1 MNHEY and CDR2 SVGEGT. V was clipped by 0 bases and J by 5 bases; unmatched bases: 8. CDR3 DNA: TGTGCCAGCAGTTACTCTGGAGCGGGAGGGGTCCGAGATACGCAGTATTTT. Encoded protein: CASSYSGAGGVRDTQYF.

The V gene is TRBV7-2, the J gene TRBJ2-1, with 13 nucleotides matching TRBD2. This CDR3 region has 14 residues. Trimming cost V 0 bases and J 10 bases; bases outside gene matches: 0. Germline CDR1 and CDR2: SGHTA and FQGNSA. The CDR3 nucleotides are TGTGCCAGCAGCTTAGCGGGACTAGCGGGGGAGCAGTTCTTC. Protein: CASSLAGLAGEQFF.

A few counts support this clonotype. CDR3 in amino acids: CASSLSGPRKETQYF. The CDR3 DNA sequence: TGTGCCAGCAGCTTATCGGGACCCAGAAAAGAGACCCAGTACTTC. This sequence joins TRBV7-2 and TRBJ2-5; D tentatively fits TRBD1 or TRBD2 (5 bases each). CDR1 is SGHTA and CDR2 is FQGNSA in the germline V gene. CDR3 length equals 15 residues. V was shortened by 2 bases and J by 3 bases, with 13 bases between the two germline ends. The full variable domain, rest sourced from reference TRBV7-2 and TRBJ2-5, is GAGVSQSPSNKVTEKGKDVELRCDPISGHTALYWYRQSLGQGLEFLIYFQGNSAPDKSGLPSDRFSAERTGGSVSTLTIQRTQQEDSAVYLCASSLSGPRKETQYFGPGTRLLVL.

This chain uses TRBV20-1 with TRBJ2-1; D ambiguous. CDR3 size: 13 residues. Germline V gives CDR1 DFQATT, CDR2 SNEGSKA (reference sequence). V was shortened by 1 base and J by 4 bases, with 8 bases between the two germline ends. The CDR3 DNA follows: TGCAGTGCTAGAGGCGAACTTTACAATGAGCAGTTCTTC. It is translated as CSARGELYNEQFF.

This clonotype was counted ten times or more. The chain joins TRBV6-5 to TRBJ2-5; 9 nucleotides match TRBD2. V dropped 2 bases and J dropped 5; count of bases not matched to a gene: 6. The CDR3 has 15 residues. Germline CDR1 and CDR2: MNHEY and SVGAGI. CDR3 coding DNA: TGTGCCAGCAGTTACGAGCCAGCGGGGGGTGAGACCCAGTACTTC. Protein: CASSYEPAGGETQYF.

V and J are TRBV7-3 and TRBJ2-1; D remains unclear. Trimming shortened V by 0 bases and J by 4 bases, and 10 bases separated the two germline ends. The germline V gene encodes CDR1 SGHTA and CDR2 FQGTGA. This CDR3 is 15 amino acids long. The DNA for the CDR3 is TGTGCCAGCAGCTTAACTGACTCAAATTACAATGAGCAGTTCTTC. This encodes CASSLTDSNYNEQFF.

There are a few counts of this clonotype. This rearrangement joins TRBV6-5 to TRBJ1-4, with 9 bases identical to TRBD1. V trimming: 2 bases; J trimming: 10 bases; junction bases outside the gene matches: 8. From germline, CDR1 is MNHEY and CDR2 SVGAGI. The CDR3 totals 15 residues. CDR3: CASSYTDRGEGKLFF. CDR3 DNA sequence: TGTGCCAGCAGTTACACGGACAGGGGCGAGGGAAAACTGTTTTTT.

At least ten counts were recorded for this clonotype. This chain links TRBV7-9 with TRBJ1-4; D unresolved. Germline V gene data show CDR1 as SEHNR and CDR2 as FQNEAQ (reference sequence). The CDR3 length is 12 residues. With 3 bases removed from V and 8 bases from J, the gap between germline ends came to 7 bases. The CDR3 protein is CASSFHGEKLFF. In DNA, the CDR3 is TGTGCCAGCAGCTTTCACGGAGAAAAACTGTTTTTT. The entire variable domain, with the rest obtained from reference TRBV7-9 and TRBJ1-4, is as follows: DTGVSQNPRHKITKRGQNVTFRCDPISEHNRLYWYRQTLGQGPEFLTYFQNEAQLEKSRLLSDRFSAERPKGSFSTLEIQRTEQGDSAMYLCASSFHGEKLFFGSGTQLSVL.

V usage is TRBV29-1 and J usage is TRBJ2-5; 10 positions agree with TRBD2. V shed 5 bases, J shed 5 bases, and the junction held 8 bases outside the gene matches. Germline V gene data show CDR1 as SQVTM and CDR2 as ANQGSEA. The CDR3 spans 14 residues. CDR3 coding DNA: TGCAGCGTTACAAGCGGGAGGGCCGGGGAGACCCAGTACTTC. Translating gives CSVTSGRAGETQYF.

Points on this clonotype: No conserved phenylalanine or tryptophan is present at the end of the CDR3, so a read error is the likely explanation. V and J are TRBV29-1 and TRBJ2-6; no definite D call. CDR3 length equals 17 residues. The V gene's germline CDR1 is SQVTM and CDR2 ANQGSEA. Trimming pared 4 bases from V and 0 bases from J, leaving 16 bases between. CDR3 sequence: CSVAPVKSSSGANVLTV. The CDR3 nucleotides are TGCAGCGTTGCTCCAGTCAAATCTAGCTCTGGGGCCAACGTCCTGACTGTC.

This clonotype showed up many times. This chain links TRBV5-1 with TRBJ2-5, with 10 bases fitting TRBD1. The CDR3 is 15 residues long. V lost 3 bases and J lost 2; bases outside the gene matches: 4. CDR1 is SGHRS and CDR2 is YFSETQ in the germline V gene. This CDR3 is CASSSGQGGQETQYF. In nucleotides, the CDR3 is TGCGCCAGCAGCTCCGGACAGGGGGGACAAGAGACCCAGTACTTC.

CDR3 loop: CASKNYGGNTIYF. The CDR3 coding sequence is TGTGCCAGTAAGAACTACGGGGGAAACACCATATATTTT. The chain couples TRBV19 to TRBJ1-3; D ambiguous. Trimming took off 7 bases at V and 4 bases at J, with 11 bases between the two ends. The germline V gene has CDR1 LNHDA and CDR2 SQIVND (reference sequence). The CDR3 extends over 13 amino acids.

This clonotype occurred many times. The gene calls are TRBV5-1 and TRBJ2-1; 10 positions agree with TRBD1. The CDR3 runs to 15 residues. Trimming took 4 bases from V and 3 from J; bases not matched to a gene: 4. Germline V gives CDR1 SGHRS, CDR2 YFSETQ. CDR3 nucleotide sequence: TGCGCCAGCAGCCCCCGGGACAGGGGCTACAATGAGCAGTTCTTC. It translates to CASSPRDRGYNEQFF.

This clonotype was detected a few times. The V call is TRBV7-2, the J call TRBJ2-5; D gene unclear. Germline V gives CDR1 SGHTA, CDR2 FQGNSA. The CDR3 extends over 13 amino acids. V dropped 1 base and J dropped 5 bases, with 8 bases sitting between them. CDR3: CASSLERDETQYF. DNA of the CDR3: TGTGCCAGCAGCTTAGAAAGGGATGAGACCCAGTACTTC.

This clonotype has only a few counts. This sequence joins TRBV11-2 and TRBJ1-3; D uncertain. V lost 5 bases, J lost 7 bases, and 12 bases lay in between. CDR1 is SGHAT and CDR2 is FQNNGV in the germline V gene. This CDR3 is 13 amino acids long. CDR3 amino acids: CASSRPRPNTIYF. CDR3 DNA sequence: TGTGCCAGCAGCCGCCCCCGCCCCAACACCATATATTTT.

CDR3 residues: CSAIFPGLATDTQYF. DNA of the CDR3: TGCAGTGCTATATTTCCGGGACTAGCGACAGATACGCAGTATTTT. V and J are TRBV20-1 and TRBJ2-3; 10 bases match TRBD2. This CDR3 is 15 amino acids long. V shed 4 bases and J 3 bases; nucleotides not matched to a gene: 7. Germline CDR1 DFQATT, CDR2 SNEGSKA (reference sequence).

The chain recombines TRBV7-2 with TRBJ2-3, with TRBD2 matching over 9 bases. The V and J ends lost 0 bases and 2 bases, in that order; junction bases with no gene match: 12. Per the germline V gene, CDR1 is SGHTA and CDR2 is FQGNSA. The CDR3 runs to 19 residues. CDR3 protein: CASSLARAGGRYSTDTQYF. CDR3 DNA sequence: TGTGCCAGCAGCTTAGCGCGAGCGGGGGGACGATACTCCACAGATACGCAGTATTTT.

The chain combines TRBV20-1 with TRBJ1-1; 9 bases line up with TRBD1. Germline V gene lookup returns CDR1 DFQATT and CDR2 SNEGSKA (reference sequence). The V segment lost 3 bases and the J segment 5 bases; nucleotides outside the gene matches: 10. This CDR3 comprises 15 residues. The CDR3 reads CSASGLTGGLTEAFF. The CDR3 coding sequence is TGCAGTGCTAGTGGTTTAACAGGGGGCTTGACTGAAGCTTTCTTT.

The chain joins TRBV12-5 to TRBJ1-1, with TRBD1 as a possible D gene (5 bases). In germline, CDR1 is LGHNT, CDR2 FRNRAP. V gave up 1 base and J gave up 8 bases, with 5 bases separating them. CDR3 length: 11 amino acids. The CDR3 loop reads CASGLDREAFF. The CDR3 DNA reads as TGTGCTAGTGGTTTGGACAGGGAAGCTTTCTTT.

This clonotype has a handful of counts. The rearrangement uses TRBV7-2 and TRBJ1-5; 8 bases align to TRBD1. This CDR3 is 16 amino acids long. The trim removed 4 bases at V and 1 base at J, leaving 6 bases unmatched. Germline assignment: CDR1 SGHTA and CDR2 FQGNSA. The chain's CDR3 is CASSSQGVGSNQPQHF. CDR3 DNA sequence: TGTGCCAGCAGCTCACAGGGGGTCGGGAGCAATCAGCCCCAGCATTTT. The complete variable domain, with remaining parts taken from reference TRBV7-2 and TRBJ1-5, reads GAGVSQSPSNKVTEKGKDVELRCDPISGHTALYWYRQSLGQGLEFLIYFQGNSAPDKSGLPSDRFSAERTGGSVSTLTIQRTQQEDSAVYLCASSSQGVGSNQPQHFGDGTRLSIL.

The V call is TRBV3-1, the J call TRBJ2-1, with TRBD2 matching over 10 bases. This CDR3 is 15 amino acids long. Germline V gene data show CDR1 as LGHDT and CDR2 as YNNKEL (reference sequence). J was trimmed by 9 bases and V by 4 bases; bases with no gene match: 9. The CDR3 region has the DNA TGTGCCAGCAGCCCAGACCTAGCGGGAGTTAGTGAGCAGTTCTTC. Amino acid sequence: CASSPDLAGVSEQFF.

J is TRBJ1-6 and V is TRBV6-2 or TRBV6-3; perhaps TRBD1 as D (5 bases). Germline V gene sequence: CDR1 MNHEY, CDR2 SVGEGT. V was shortened by 2 bases and J by 14 bases, with 16 bases between the two germline ends. The CDR3 is 14 residues long. The CDR3 protein is CASSYGTGFSALHF. In DNA, the CDR3 is TGTGCCAGCAGTTACGGGACCGGGTTTTCGGCCCTCCACTTT.

The chain is built from TRBV4-3 and TRBJ1-4; D remains ambiguous. The ends were cut back, 4 bases at V and 5 bases at J, with 17 bases in the middle. The CDR3 covers 16 residues. Germline V gene data show CDR1 as LGHNA and CDR2 as YSLEER. The CDR3 loop reads CASSRLTRASNEKLFF. DNA of the CDR3: TGCGCCAGCAGCCGACTGACTAGGGCCTCAAATGAAAAACTGTTTTTT.

This sequence joins TRBV7-9 and TRBJ1-2, with 10 bases that match TRBD1. The germline CDR1 and CDR2 sequences are SEHNR and FQNEAQ (reference sequence). V lost 8 bases, J lost 0 bases, and 0 bases stayed unmatched. The CDR3 is 13 amino acids. The CDR3 loop is CASGQGANYGYTF. CDR3 bases: TGTGCCAGCGGACAGGGGGCTAACTATGGCTACACCTTC.

The chain uses TRBV12-3 or TRBV12-4 and TRBJ2-7; D uncertain. Trimming left V 8 bases short and J 8 bases short, with 13 bases between. CDR3 size: 11 residues. Written as DNA, the CDR3 is TGTGCCAGCCGTTCCTGGGCCCAGCAGTACTTC. It specifies CASRSWAQQYF.

The chain couples TRBV3-1 to TRBJ2-1; 15 nucleotides align to TRBD2. The CDR3 sequence is 15 residues long. J gave up 14 bases and V 2 bases, and 7 bases lay outside the gene matches. Looked up from germline, CDR1 is LGHDT and CDR2 is YNNKEL (reference sequence). CDR3 residues: CASSQSGTSGRREFF. The CDR3 DNA reads as TGTGCCAGCAGCCAATCCGGGACTAGCGGGAGGAGGGAGTTCTTC.

This clonotype was found a few times. The chain combines TRBV20-1 with TRBJ1-5, with 11 bases aligning to TRBD1. Germline loops: CDR1 DFQATT, CDR2 SNEGSKA (reference sequence). This CDR3 spans 16 amino acids. V lost 1 base, J lost 5 bases, and 7 bases stayed unmatched. This CDR3 reads CSARGDRDRGYQPQHF. As DNA, the CDR3 is TGCAGTGCTAGAGGCGACCGGGACAGGGGGTATCAGCCCCAGCATTTT.